This TCR beta chain is drawn from a study of CD8 T cells in ankylosing spondylitis (TCRdb year 2017). With respect to the entire study: T cell receptor beta repertoires were profiled in healthy donors and ankylosing spondylitis patients so that disease-linked TCR variants could be found. The whole study cohort included 108 healthy donors and 25 or so ankylosing spondylitis patients. Peripheral blood was sampled, and synovial fluid was also collected from ankylosing spondylitis patients. What the research found in general, with its limitations: According to the report, matched synovial fluid samples from ankylosing spondylitis patients were significantly enriched for the disease-linked clones. Some motif variants were previously reported in synovial fluid and blood of reactive arthritis patients, suggesting common disease-initiation mechanisms. Blood from ankylosing spondylitis patients appeared to be characterized by a TCR beta motif composed of several highly homologous amino acid variants. The disease-linked clones showed a CD8+ phenotype and occurred at relatively low frequencies in peripheral blood.

This clonotype has just a few counts. Its antigen is still unknown. The sample holds no much larger clone one base away, and base qualities are not on file. V and J lose 0 bases and 0 bases, and a span of 8 bases separates them. Reading the germline V gene gives CDR1 ENHRY and CDR2 SYGVKD. The CDR3, cysteine through phenylalanine, is 15 amino acids long. CDR3 DNA is the only sequence kept; it has 45 bases, read in frame from the first base. This sample was sequenced with an Illumina HiSeq 2500. TCR beta libraries were prepared by quantitative 5'-RACE with molecular barcodes. Regarding the original processing steps: A new computational method based on a probabilistic model of VDJ rearrangement was used to identify disease-linked TCR variants. TCRdb reanalyzed the raw reads on its own, using fastp at Q25 for trimming and MiXCR for clone calling, and kept in-frame beta chains. All rows with the same CDR3 protein become a single entry with the most common DNA and genes. The authors' filters were not applied to this entry. The sample table contains fewer than 750,000 distinct CDR3 sequences; only one count was recorded for 15% to 20% of them. Around 19% of the sample is in the top ten clones.

The sequencing sample was made of blood, either unsorted or a sorted T cell fraction (not recorded which). The receptor was isolated from a male donor with ankylosing spondylitis. The sequence links TRBV10-3 to TRBJ1-1; the D gene assignment is ambiguous. DNA sequence: TGTGCCATCAGTGAGTCGAACCGTATGAACACTGAAGCTTTCTTT. Its product reads: CAISESNRMNTEAFF.